A selection of T cell receptor beta chains follows, all from one sample in a study of blood T cell repertoires in COVID-19. TCRdb keeps only in-frame clones here, not all; method: immunoSEQ multiplex PCR. The sample has roughly 150,000 clones; around 81% are singletons. Sequenced input: peripheral blood. The receptors stem from a man between 60 and 70 years old with active or convalescent COVID-19. The conserved cysteine and the conserved F or W are not part of the CDR3 here. A D gene is named only where the DNA matches it firmly. A clone size is listed for some rows: how often the clone was seen (once, few, many), or a class if it is expanded.

j_gene	v_gene	abundance	d_gene	CDR3aa
TRBJ2-1	TRBV9	.	.	ASSAWDPTGEQF
TRBJ2-6	TRBV5-5	few	.	ASSLGPGDGANVLT
TRBJ2-2	TRBV2	.	TRBD2	ATAGLAGNTGELF
TRBJ1-2	TRBV6-5	.	.	ASSYLGGGTGYT
TRBJ1-1	TRBV3-1/TRBV3-2	few	.	ASSSSGGMNTEAF
TRBJ2-3	TRBV5-1	.	.	ASSLMGTSSTDTQY
TRBJ1-5	TRBV4-1	.	.	ASSQGVRHTGYQPQH
TRBJ2-3	TRBV7-8	.	TRBD2	ASSFFPGLGGADTQY
TRBJ1-4	TRBV11-2	once	.	ASSPPGNEKLF
TRBJ1-2	TRBV29-1	.	.	SVDSPNYGYT
TRBJ2-3	TRBV2	.	TRBD1	ARDRGGSTDTQY
TRBJ2-3	TRBV11-2	.	TRBD1	ASSSPGQGTDTQY
TRBJ2-3	TRBV5-1	.	.	ASSLAGGGTATDTQY
TRBJ2-3	TRBV19	.	TRBD2	ASSRLAGGLDTDTQY